Listed below are T cell receptor beta chains from one sample, sequenced in a study of blood T cell repertoires in COVID-19. The method was immunoSEQ multiplex PCR; TCRdb's version includes in-frame clones alone and lacks a portion of them. The table records about 21,000 clones, 84% of them present only once. Specimen: peripheral blood. These receptors were collected from a man in his forties or fifties with acute or convalescent COVID-19. Both conserved end residues are part of each CDR3. Fields, in order: J gene, V gene, D gene, clone size, CDR3 protein, CDR3 DNA. A D gene is named only where the DNA matches it firmly. Clone sizes are given selectively: once, few, many, or a class where the clone is expanded.

j_gene: TRBJ2-6; v_gene: TRBV6-2/TRBV6-3; d_gene: -; abundance: -; CDR3aa: CASSYRSRGAGANVLTF; CDR3nt: TGTGCCAGCAGTTACCGCTCTCGGGGTGCTGGGGCCAACGTCCTGACTTTC
j_gene: TRBJ1-2; v_gene: TRBV10-3; d_gene: TRBD1; abundance: -; CDR3aa: CAVGKQGGTGDYGYTF; CDR3nt: TGTGCCGTAGGGAAGCAAGGTGGGACAGGGGACTATGGCTACACCTTC
j_gene: TRBJ1-2; v_gene: TRBV24-1; d_gene: TRBD1; abundance: -; CDR3aa: CATSESGTAYGYTF; CDR3nt: TGTGCCACCAGTGAATCCGGGACAGCCTATGGCTACACCTTC
j_gene: TRBJ1-1; v_gene: TRBV5-1; d_gene: -; abundance: -; CDR3aa: CASLGLPGTEAFF; CDR3nt: TGCGCCAGCTTAGGTCTCCCGGGAACTGAAGCTTTCTTT
j_gene: TRBJ1-6; v_gene: TRBV9; d_gene: -; abundance: -; CDR3aa: CASSVVPNSPLHF; CDR3nt: TGTGCCAGCAGCGTAGTTCCAAATTCACCCCTCCACTTT
j_gene: TRBJ2-5; v_gene: TRBV7-8; d_gene: TRBD1; abundance: -; CDR3aa: CASSSTPGQGIETQYF; CDR3nt: TGTGCCAGCAGCTCCACCCCGGGACAGGGAATAGAGACCCAGTACTTC
j_gene: TRBJ1-4; v_gene: TRBV19; d_gene: -; abundance: once; CDR3aa: CASSPDRATNEKLFF; CDR3nt: TGTGCCAGTAGTCCTGACAGAGCAACTAATGAAAAACTGTTTTTT
j_gene: TRBJ2-7; v_gene: TRBV19; d_gene: TRBD2; abundance: -; CDR3aa: CASSGLAGGYEQYF; CDR3nt: TGTGCCAGTAGCGGACTAGCGGGAGGATACGAGCAGTACTTC
j_gene: TRBJ2-2; v_gene: TRBV7-3; d_gene: TRBD2; abundance: -; CDR3aa: CASSLGGGNTGELFF; CDR3nt: TGTGCCAGCAGCTTAGGCGGGGGGAACACCGGGGAGCTGTTTTTT
j_gene: TRBJ2-2; v_gene: TRBV9; d_gene: TRBD2; abundance: -; CDR3aa: CASSVVSGGVKNTGELFF; CDR3nt: TGTGCCAGCAGCGTGGTCTCCGGGGGGGTCAAGAACACCGGGGAGCTGTTTTTT
j_gene: TRBJ2-7; v_gene: TRBV3-1/TRBV3-2; d_gene: TRBD1; abundance: few; CDR3aa: CASSRTPGQGHYEQYF; CDR3nt: TGTGCCAGCAGCCGTACTCCGGGACAGGGACACTACGAGCAGTACTTC
j_gene: TRBJ2-2; v_gene: TRBV9; d_gene: -; abundance: few; CDR3aa: CASSPRLLSNTGELFF; CDR3nt: TGTGCCAGCAGTCCCAGACTCCTATCGAACACCGGGGAGCTGTTTTTT
j_gene: TRBJ1-1; v_gene: TRBV19; d_gene: -; abundance: once; CDR3aa: CASSIDSRNTEAFF; CDR3nt: TGTGCCAGTAGTATAGACAGTCGGAACACTGAAGCTTTCTTT
j_gene: TRBJ2-3; v_gene: TRBV15; d_gene: TRBD2; abundance: -; CDR3aa: CATSREGTSGALHTDTQYF; CDR3nt: TGTGCCACCAGCAGAGAAGGGACTAGCGGGGCATTACACACAGATACGCAGTATTTT
j_gene: TRBJ1-5; v_gene: TRBV12-3/TRBV12-4; d_gene: -; abundance: few; CDR3aa: CASSLLDTVRHF; CDR3nt: TGTGCCAGCAGTTTATTGGACACCGTTCGGCATTTT
j_gene: TRBJ1-5; v_gene: TRBV30; d_gene: -; abundance: -; CDR3aa: CAWSNGQGGDQPQHF; CDR3nt: TGTGCCTGGAGCAATGGGCAGGGAGGTGATCAGCCCCAGCATTTT
j_gene: TRBJ1-6; v_gene: TRBV9; d_gene: -; abundance: -; CDR3aa: CASSVVGGPLHF; CDR3nt: TGTGCCAGCAGCGTAGTGGGAGGGCCCCTCCACTTT
j_gene: TRBJ2-2; v_gene: TRBV7-2; d_gene: TRBD2; abundance: -; CDR3aa: CASSSQREVSTGELFF; CDR3nt: TGTGCCAGCAGCTCTCAGCGGGAGGTGTCCACCGGGGAGCTGTTTTTT
j_gene: TRBJ1-5; v_gene: TRBV10-3; d_gene: TRBD1; abundance: -; CDR3aa: CAISGGTARNQPQHF; CDR3nt: TGTGCCATCAGTGGTGGGACAGCCCGCAATCAGCCCCAGCATTTT
j_gene: TRBJ1-1; v_gene: TRBV7-9; d_gene: -; abundance: -; CDR3aa: CASSLLPSGGAFF; CDR3nt: TGTGCCAGCAGCTTATTGCCGTCGGGGGGAGCTTTCTTT
j_gene: TRBJ2-7; v_gene: TRBV11-2; d_gene: TRBD1; abundance: -; CDR3aa: CASSVVPGQGKEEQYF; CDR3nt: TGTGCCAGCAGCGTTGTACCGGGACAGGGAAAAGAAGAGCAGTACTTC
j_gene: TRBJ1-1; v_gene: TRBV21-1; d_gene: -; abundance: few; CDR3aa: CASSNRGQVNTEAFF; CDR3nt: TGTGCCAGCAGCAATAGGGGACAGGTGAACACTGAAGCTTTCTTT
j_gene: TRBJ2-3; v_gene: TRBV9; d_gene: -; abundance: once; CDR3aa: CASSVARVSDTQYF; CDR3nt: TGTGCCAGCAGCGTGGCCAGGGTTTCAGATACGCAGTATTTT
j_gene: TRBJ2-7; v_gene: TRBV11-1; d_gene: -; abundance: -; CDR3aa: CASSLIDRSYEQYF; CDR3nt: TGTGCCAGCAGCTTAATAGACAGGAGCTACGAGCAGTACTTC
j_gene: TRBJ2-7; v_gene: TRBV4-1; d_gene: -; abundance: -; CDR3aa: CASSQGETVEQYF; CDR3nt: TGCGCCAGCAGCCAAGGGGAGACTGTTGAGCAGTACTTC
j_gene: TRBJ2-1; v_gene: TRBV6-2/TRBV6-3; d_gene: -; abundance: -; CDR3aa: CASSRAMTNEQFF; CDR3nt: TGTGCCAGCAGTCGCGCTATGACTAATGAGCAGTTCTTC
j_gene: TRBJ2-1; v_gene: TRBV29-1; d_gene: TRBD2; abundance: -; CDR3aa: CSVEDQGGRVNEQFF; CDR3nt: TGCAGCGTTGAAGATCAGGGCGGGAGGGTAAATGAGCAGTTCTTC
j_gene: TRBJ2-7; v_gene: TRBV14; d_gene: -; abundance: -; CDR3aa: CASSQDARLPYYEQYF; CDR3nt: TGTGCCAGCAGCCAAGATGCGAGACTACCATACTACGAGCAGTACTTC
j_gene: TRBJ2-7; v_gene: TRBV7-2; d_gene: TRBD2; abundance: -; CDR3aa: CASSLSPTSGGYEQYF; CDR3nt: TGTGCCAGCAGCCTCTCCCCGACTAGCGGAGGTTACGAGCAGTACTTC
j_gene: TRBJ2-1; v_gene: TRBV5-8; d_gene: -; abundance: -; CDR3aa: CASISPKKNNEQFF; CDR3nt: TGTGCCAGCATTTCGCCTAAAAAGAACAATGAGCAGTTCTTC
j_gene: TRBJ2-1; v_gene: TRBV13; d_gene: TRBD2; abundance: -; CDR3aa: CASSPYSGRGFYNEQFF; CDR3nt: TGTGCCAGCAGCCCATATAGCGGGAGGGGATTCTACAATGAGCAGTTCTTC
j_gene: TRBJ2-6; v_gene: TRBV5-6; d_gene: -; abundance: -; CDR3aa: CASSLRNSGANVLTF; CDR3nt: TGTGCCAGCAGCCTCAGGAACTCTGGGGCCAACGTCCTGACTTTC
j_gene: TRBJ2-5; v_gene: TRBV7-2; d_gene: -; abundance: -; CDR3aa: CASSLALGQKTQYF; CDR3nt: TGTGCCAGCAGCTTAGCCCTAGGACAGAAGACCCAGTACTTC
j_gene: TRBJ1-1; v_gene: TRBV11-2; d_gene: -; abundance: -; CDR3aa: CASSLGTPPLEAFF; CDR3nt: TGTGCCAGCAGCCTCGGGACACCTCCTCTTGAAGCTTTCTTT
j_gene: TRBJ1-6; v_gene: TRBV18; d_gene: TRBD1; abundance: -; CDR3aa: CASSPLQGGNSPLHF; CDR3nt: TGTGCCAGCTCACCTCTGCAGGGGGGCAATTCACCCCTCCACTTT
j_gene: TRBJ1-2; v_gene: TRBV7-2; d_gene: -; abundance: -; CDR3aa: CASSRDINYGYTF; CDR3nt: TGTGCCAGCAGCAGAGACATTAACTATGGCTACACCTTC
j_gene: TRBJ2-1; v_gene: TRBV19; d_gene: -; abundance: few; CDR3aa: CASTRAEFYNEQFF; CDR3nt: TGTGCCAGTACGAGAGCGGAGTTCTACAATGAGCAGTTCTTC
j_gene: TRBJ1-2; v_gene: TRBV3-1/TRBV3-2; d_gene: -; abundance: -; CDR3aa: CASSQSMGDYGYTF; CDR3nt: TGTGCCAGCAGCCAATCGATGGGAGACTATGGCTACACCTTC
j_gene: TRBJ1-2; v_gene: TRBV2; d_gene: -; abundance: -; CDR3aa: CASREPGFYGYTF; CDR3nt: TGTGCCAGCCGGGAGCCCGGATTCTATGGCTACACCTTC
j_gene: TRBJ1-6; v_gene: TRBV30; d_gene: -; abundance: -; CDR3aa: CAWREWEWGNSPLHF; CDR3nt: TGTGCCTGGAGGGAGTGGGAGTGGGGAAATTCACCCCTCCACTTT
j_gene: TRBJ2-7; v_gene: TRBV20-1; d_gene: -; abundance: once; CDR3aa: CSAWPGAEQYF; CDR3nt: TGCAGTGCTTGGCCTGGGGCGGAGCAGTACTTC
j_gene: TRBJ2-1; v_gene: TRBV5-4; d_gene: TRBD2; abundance: -; CDR3aa: CASSLASGGAANEQFF; CDR3nt: TGTGCCAGCAGCTTGGCCAGCGGGGGGGCCGCGAATGAGCAGTTCTTC
j_gene: TRBJ1-1; v_gene: TRBV30; d_gene: TRBD1; abundance: -; CDR3aa: CAWSGGQGASEAFF; CDR3nt: TGTGCCTGGAGTGGGGGACAGGGGGCCTCTGAAGCTTTCTTT
j_gene: TRBJ1-2; v_gene: TRBV5-1; d_gene: TRBD1; abundance: -; CDR3aa: CASSLSQGDGYTF; CDR3nt: TGCGCCAGCAGCTTGTCACAGGGGGATGGCTACACCTTC
j_gene: TRBJ2-7; v_gene: TRBV11-2; d_gene: TRBD1; abundance: -; CDR3aa: CASSYSQGAGEQYF; CDR3nt: TGTGCCAGCAGCTATAGTCAGGGGGCTGGCGAGCAGTACTTC